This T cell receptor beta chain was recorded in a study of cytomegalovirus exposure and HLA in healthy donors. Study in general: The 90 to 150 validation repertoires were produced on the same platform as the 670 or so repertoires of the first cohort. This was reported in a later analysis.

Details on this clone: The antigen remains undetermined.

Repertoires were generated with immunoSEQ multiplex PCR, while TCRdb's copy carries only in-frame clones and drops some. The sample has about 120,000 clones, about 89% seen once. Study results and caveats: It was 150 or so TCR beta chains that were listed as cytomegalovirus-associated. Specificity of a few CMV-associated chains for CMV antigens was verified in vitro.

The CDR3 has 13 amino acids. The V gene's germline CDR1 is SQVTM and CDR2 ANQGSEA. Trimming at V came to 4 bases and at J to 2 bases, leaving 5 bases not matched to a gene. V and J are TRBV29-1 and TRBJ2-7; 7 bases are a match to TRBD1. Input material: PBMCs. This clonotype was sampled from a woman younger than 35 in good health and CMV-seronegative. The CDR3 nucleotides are TGCAGCGTTGGGGGACAGCGAACCTACGAGCAGTACTTC. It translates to CSVGGQRTYEQYF.